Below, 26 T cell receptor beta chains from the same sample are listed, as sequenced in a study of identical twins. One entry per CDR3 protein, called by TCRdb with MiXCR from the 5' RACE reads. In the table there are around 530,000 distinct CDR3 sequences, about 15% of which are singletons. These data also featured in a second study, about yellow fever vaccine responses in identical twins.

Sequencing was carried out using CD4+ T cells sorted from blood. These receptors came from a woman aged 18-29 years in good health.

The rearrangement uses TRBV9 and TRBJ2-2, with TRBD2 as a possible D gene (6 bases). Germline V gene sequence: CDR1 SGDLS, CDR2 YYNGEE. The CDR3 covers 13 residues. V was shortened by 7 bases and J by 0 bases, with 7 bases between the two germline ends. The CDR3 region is CASGTPNTGELFF. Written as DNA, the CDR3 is TGTGCCAGCGGGACTCCGAACACCGGGGAGCTGTTTTTT.

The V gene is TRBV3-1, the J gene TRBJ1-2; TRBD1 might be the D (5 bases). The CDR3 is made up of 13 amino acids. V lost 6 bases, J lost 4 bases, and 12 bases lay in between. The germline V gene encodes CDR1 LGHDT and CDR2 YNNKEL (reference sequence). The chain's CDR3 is CASRHGTAYGYTF. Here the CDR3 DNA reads TGTGCCAGCAGACACGGGACGGCCTATGGCTACACCTTC. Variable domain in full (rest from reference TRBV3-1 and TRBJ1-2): DTAVSQTPKYLVTQMGNDKSIKCEQNLGHDTMYWYKQDSKKFLKIMFSYNNKELIINETVPNRFSPKSPDKAHLNLHINSLELGDSAVYFCASRHGTAYGYTFGSGTRLTVV.

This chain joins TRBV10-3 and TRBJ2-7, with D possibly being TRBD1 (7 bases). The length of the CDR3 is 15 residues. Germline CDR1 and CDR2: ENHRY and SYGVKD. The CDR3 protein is CATLRASGGSYEQYF. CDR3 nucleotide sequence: TGTGCTACACTCCGCGCGTCAGGGGGGTCCTACGAGCAGTACTTC.

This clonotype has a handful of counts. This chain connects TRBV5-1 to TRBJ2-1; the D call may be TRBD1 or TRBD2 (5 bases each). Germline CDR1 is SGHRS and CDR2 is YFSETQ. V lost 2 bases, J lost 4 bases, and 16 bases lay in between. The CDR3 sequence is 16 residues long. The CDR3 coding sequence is TGCGCCAGCAGCTTAGAAGGGACCGGGGTATACAATGAGCAGTTCTTC. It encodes CASSLEGTGVYNEQFF. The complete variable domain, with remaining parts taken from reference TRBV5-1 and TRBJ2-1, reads KAGVTQTPRYLIKTRGQQVTLSCSPISGHRSVSWYQQTPGQGLQFLFEYFSETQRNKGNFPGRFSGRQFSNSRSEMNVSTLELGDSALYLCASSLEGTGVYNEQFFGPGTRLTVL.

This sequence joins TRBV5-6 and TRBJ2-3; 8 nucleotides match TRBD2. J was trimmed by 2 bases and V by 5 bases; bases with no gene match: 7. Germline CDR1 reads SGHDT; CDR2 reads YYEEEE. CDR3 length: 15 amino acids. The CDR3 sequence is CASRDLAGDTDTQYF. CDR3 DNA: TGTGCCAGCAGAGATCTAGCGGGCGACACAGATACGCAGTATTTT.

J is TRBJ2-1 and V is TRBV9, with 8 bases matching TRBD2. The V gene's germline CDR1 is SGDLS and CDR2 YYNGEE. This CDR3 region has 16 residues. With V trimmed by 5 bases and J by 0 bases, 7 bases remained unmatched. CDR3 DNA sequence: TGTGCCAGCAGTTTAAGGACTAGCCTCTCCTACAATGAGCAGTTCTTC. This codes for CASSLRTSLSYNEQFF.

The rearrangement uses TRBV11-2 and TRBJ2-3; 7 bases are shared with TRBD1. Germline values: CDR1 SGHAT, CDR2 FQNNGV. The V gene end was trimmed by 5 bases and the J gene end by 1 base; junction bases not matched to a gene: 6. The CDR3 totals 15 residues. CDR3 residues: CASSVTGARTDTQYF. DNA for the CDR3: TGTGCCAGCAGCGTTACAGGGGCCCGCACAGATACGCAGTATTTT.

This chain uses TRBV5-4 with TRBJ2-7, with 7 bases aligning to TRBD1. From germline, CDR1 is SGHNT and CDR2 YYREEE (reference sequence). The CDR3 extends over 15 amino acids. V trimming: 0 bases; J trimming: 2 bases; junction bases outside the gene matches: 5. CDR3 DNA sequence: TGTGCCAGCAGCTTGGAGGGACAGTCAGCCTACGAGCAGTACTTC. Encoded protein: CASSLEGQSAYEQYF.

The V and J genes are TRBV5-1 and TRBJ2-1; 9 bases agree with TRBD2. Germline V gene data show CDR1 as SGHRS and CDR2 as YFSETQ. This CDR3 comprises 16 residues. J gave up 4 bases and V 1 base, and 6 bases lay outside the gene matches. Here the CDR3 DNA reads TGCGCCAGCAGCTTGCAGCGGGGGGCCTTTTACAATGAGCAGTTCTTC. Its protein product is CASSLQRGAFYNEQFF.

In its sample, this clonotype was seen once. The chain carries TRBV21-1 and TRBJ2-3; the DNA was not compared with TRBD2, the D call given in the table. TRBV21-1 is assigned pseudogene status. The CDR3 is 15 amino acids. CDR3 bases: TGTGCCATTGGTAGCGGGGGGGCGAGCACAGATACGCAGTATTTT. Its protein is CAIGSGGASTDTQYF.

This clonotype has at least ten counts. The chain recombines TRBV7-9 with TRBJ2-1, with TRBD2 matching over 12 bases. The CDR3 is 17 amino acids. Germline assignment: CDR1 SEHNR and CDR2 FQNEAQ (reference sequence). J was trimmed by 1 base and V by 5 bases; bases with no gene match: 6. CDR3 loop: CASSRGLAGTSYNEQFF. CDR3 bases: TGTGCCAGCAGCCGCGGACTAGCGGGGACTTCCTACAATGAGCAGTTCTTC.

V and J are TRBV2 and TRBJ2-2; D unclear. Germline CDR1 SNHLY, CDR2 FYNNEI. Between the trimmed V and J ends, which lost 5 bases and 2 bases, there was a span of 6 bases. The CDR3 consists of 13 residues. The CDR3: CASSRINTGELFF. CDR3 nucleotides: TGTGCCAGCAGTCGGATTAACACCGGGGAGCTGTTTTTT.

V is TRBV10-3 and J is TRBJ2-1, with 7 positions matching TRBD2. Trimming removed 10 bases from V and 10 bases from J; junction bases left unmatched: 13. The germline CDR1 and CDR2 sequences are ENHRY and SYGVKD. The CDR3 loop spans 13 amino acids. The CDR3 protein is CASAGDRNKEQFF. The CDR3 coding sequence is TGTGCCAGCGCGGGAGACCGTAATAAGGAGCAGTTCTTC.

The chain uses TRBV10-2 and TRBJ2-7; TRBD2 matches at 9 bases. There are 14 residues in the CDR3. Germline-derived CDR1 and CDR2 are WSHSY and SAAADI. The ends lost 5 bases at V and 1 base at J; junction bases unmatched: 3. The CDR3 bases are TGCGCCAGCAGTATGGGACTAGCTTCCTACGAGCAGTACGTC. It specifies CASSMGLASYEQYV.

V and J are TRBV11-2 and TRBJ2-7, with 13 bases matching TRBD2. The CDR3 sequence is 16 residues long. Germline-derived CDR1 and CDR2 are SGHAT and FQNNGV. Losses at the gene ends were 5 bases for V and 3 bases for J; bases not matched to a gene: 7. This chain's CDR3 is CASSTRTSGSIYEQYF. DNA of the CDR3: TGTGCCAGCAGCACCCGGACTAGCGGGAGTATCTACGAGCAGTACTTC.

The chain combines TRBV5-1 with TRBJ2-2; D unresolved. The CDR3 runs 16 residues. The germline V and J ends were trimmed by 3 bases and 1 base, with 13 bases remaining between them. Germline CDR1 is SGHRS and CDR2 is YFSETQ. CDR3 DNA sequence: TGCGCCAGCAGCTCGAGAGGATTAGGGAACACCGGGGAGCTGTTTTTT. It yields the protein CASSSRGLGNTGELFF.

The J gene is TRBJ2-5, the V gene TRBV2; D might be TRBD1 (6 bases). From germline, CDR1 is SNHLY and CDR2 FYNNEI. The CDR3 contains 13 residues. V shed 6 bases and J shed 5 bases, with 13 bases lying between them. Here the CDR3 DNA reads TGTGCCAGCAGGAAACAGGGAGTGGAGACCCAGTACTTC. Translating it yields CASRKQGVETQYF. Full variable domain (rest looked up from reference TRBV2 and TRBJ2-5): EPEVTQTPSHQVTQMGQEVILRCVPISNHLYFYWYRQILGQKVEFLVSFYNNEISEKSEIFDDQFSVERPDGSNFTLKIRSTKLEDSAMYFCASRKQGVETQYFGPGTRLLVL.

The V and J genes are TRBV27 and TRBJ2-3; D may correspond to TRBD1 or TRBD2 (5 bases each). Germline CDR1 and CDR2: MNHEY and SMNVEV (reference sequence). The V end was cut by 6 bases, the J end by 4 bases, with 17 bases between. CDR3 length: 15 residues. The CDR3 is CASSSRGSHADTQYF. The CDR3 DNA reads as TGTGCCAGCAGCTCCCGGGGCAGCCATGCAGATACGCAGTATTTT.

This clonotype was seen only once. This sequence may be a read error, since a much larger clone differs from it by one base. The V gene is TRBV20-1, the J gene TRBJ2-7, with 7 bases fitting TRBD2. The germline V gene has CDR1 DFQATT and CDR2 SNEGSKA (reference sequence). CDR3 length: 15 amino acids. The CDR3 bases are TGCAGTGCGGGATTGAGCGGGAACCCGACGGGCGAGCGGTACTTC. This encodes CSAGLSGNPTGERYF.

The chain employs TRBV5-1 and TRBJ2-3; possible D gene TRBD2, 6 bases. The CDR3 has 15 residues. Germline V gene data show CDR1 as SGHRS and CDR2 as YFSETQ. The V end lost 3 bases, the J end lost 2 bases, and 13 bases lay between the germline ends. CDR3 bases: TGCGCCAGCAGCTGGGACTTCCGAGTCACAGATACGCAGTATTTT. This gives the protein CASSWDFRVTDTQYF.

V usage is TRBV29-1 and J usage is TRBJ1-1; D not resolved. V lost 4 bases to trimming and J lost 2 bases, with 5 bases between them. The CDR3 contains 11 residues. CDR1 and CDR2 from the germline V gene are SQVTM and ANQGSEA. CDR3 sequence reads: CSVGKNTEAFF. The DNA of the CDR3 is TGCAGCGTTGGGAAAAACACTGAAGCTTTCTTT.

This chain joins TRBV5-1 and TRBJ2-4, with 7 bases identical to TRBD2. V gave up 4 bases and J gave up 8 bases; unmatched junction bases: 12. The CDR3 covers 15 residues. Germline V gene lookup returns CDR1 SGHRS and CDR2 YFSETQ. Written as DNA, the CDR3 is TGCGCCAGCAGCCCGAACTTTCGGGGGGATCACATTCAGTACTTC. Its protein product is CASSPNFRGDHIQYF.

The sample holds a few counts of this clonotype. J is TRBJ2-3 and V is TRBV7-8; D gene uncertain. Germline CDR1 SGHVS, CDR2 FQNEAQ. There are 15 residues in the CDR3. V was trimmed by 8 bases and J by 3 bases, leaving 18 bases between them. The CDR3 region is CASHPPQEVTDTQYF. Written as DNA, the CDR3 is TGTGCCAGCCACCCCCCACAAGAGGTGACAGATACGCAGTATTTT. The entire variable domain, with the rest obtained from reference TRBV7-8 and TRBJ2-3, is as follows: GAGVSQSPRYKVAKRGQDVALRCDPISGHVSLFWYQQALGQGPEFLTYFQNEAQLDKSGLPSDRFFAERPEGSVSTLKIQRTQQEDSAVYLCASHPPQEVTDTQYFGPGTRLTVL.

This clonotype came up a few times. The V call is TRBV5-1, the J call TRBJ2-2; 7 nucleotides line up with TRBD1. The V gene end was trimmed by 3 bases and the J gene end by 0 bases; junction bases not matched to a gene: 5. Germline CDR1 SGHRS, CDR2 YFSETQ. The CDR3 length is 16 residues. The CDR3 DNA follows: TGCGCCAGCAGCTCTAGGGACAGAACGAACACCGGGGAGCTGTTTTTT. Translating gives CASSSRDRTNTGELFF.

Here the CDR3 DNA reads TGTGCCACCAGTGACCCCGGACTAGGGATGGAGACCCAGTACTTC. Translating gives CATSDPGLGMETQYF. This chain connects TRBV24-1 to TRBJ2-5; 7 nucleotides align to TRBD2. Losses at the gene ends were 4 bases for V and 5 bases for J; bases not matched to a gene: 9. Germline V gene sequence: CDR1 KGHDR, CDR2 SFDVKD. This CDR3 spans 15 amino acids.

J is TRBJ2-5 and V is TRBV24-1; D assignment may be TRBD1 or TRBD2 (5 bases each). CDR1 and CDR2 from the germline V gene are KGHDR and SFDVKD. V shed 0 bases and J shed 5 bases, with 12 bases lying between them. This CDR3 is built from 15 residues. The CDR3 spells CATSDLHGARETQYF. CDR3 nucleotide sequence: TGTGCCACCAGTGATTTGCACGGGGCTCGCGAGACCCAGTACTTC.